The clone carrying this T cell receptor (beta chain) was counted only a few times. This entry is derived from a study of patients and donors after allogeneic stem cell transplantation. TCRdb called the RT-PCR reads again in MiXCR, with one record for every CDR3 protein. The data contain 900,000 to 1,000,000 distinct CDR3 sequences, more than 15% of them seen just once; the ten biggest clones take up 6%. CDR1 and CDR2 from the germline V gene are SGDLS and YYNGEE. The junction had 11 bases not matched to a gene; V was cut back by 4 bases and J by 4 bases. This CDR3 region has 16 residues. This clonotype was obtained from a human donor who was either an allogeneic HSCT recipient or a stem cell or donor lymphocyte infusion donor (not recorded which). It is not recorded whose cells these are; they may come from a transplant donor. The material sequenced was blood, either unsorted or a sorted T cell fraction (not recorded which). V gene TRBV9 combines with J gene TRBJ2-3; 8 bases map to TRBD1. CDR3 region: CASSMTGAGGADTQYF. CDR3 in DNA: TGTGCCAGCAGCATGACAGGGGCAGGCGGCGCAGATACGCAGTATTTT.